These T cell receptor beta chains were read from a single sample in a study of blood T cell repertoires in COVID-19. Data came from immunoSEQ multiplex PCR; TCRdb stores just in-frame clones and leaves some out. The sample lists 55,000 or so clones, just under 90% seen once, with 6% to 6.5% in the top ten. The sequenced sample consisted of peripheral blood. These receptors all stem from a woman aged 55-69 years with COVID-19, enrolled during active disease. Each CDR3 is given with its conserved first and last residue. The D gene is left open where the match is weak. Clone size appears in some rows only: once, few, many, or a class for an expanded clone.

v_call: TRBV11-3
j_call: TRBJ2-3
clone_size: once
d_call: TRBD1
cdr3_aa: CASSFRQGGTDTQYF
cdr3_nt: TGTGCCAGCAGCTTTCGACAGGGGGGCACAGATACGCAGTATTTT

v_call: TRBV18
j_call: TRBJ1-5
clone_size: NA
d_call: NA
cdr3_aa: CASSPLANGGNQPQHF
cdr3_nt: TGTGCCAGCTCACCACTCGCCAACGGGGGGAACCAGCCCCAGCATTTT

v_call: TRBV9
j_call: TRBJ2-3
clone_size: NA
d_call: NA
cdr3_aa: CASSVSGTQYF
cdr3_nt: TGTGCCAGCAGCGTATCGGGTACGCAGTATTTT

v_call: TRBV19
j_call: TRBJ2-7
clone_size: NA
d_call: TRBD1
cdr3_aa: CASSRGQGSYEQYF
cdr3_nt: TGTGCCAGTAGCAGGGGACAGGGGTCCTACGAGCAGTACTTC

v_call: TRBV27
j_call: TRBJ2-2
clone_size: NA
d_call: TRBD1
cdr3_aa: CASSQVGDRGNTGELFF
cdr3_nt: TGTGCCAGCAGTCAGGTCGGGGACAGGGGGAACACCGGGGAGCTGTTTTTT

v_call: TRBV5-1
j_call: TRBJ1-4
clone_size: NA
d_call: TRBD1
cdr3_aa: CASSSGTEGEKLFF
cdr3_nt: TGCGCCAGCAGCTCAGGGACAGAGGGTGAAAAACTGTTTTTT

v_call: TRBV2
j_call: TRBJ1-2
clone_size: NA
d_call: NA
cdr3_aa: CASSVELNYGYTF
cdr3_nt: TGTGCCAGCAGTGTAGAGCTAAACTATGGCTACACCTTC

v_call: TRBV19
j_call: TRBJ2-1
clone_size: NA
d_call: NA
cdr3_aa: CASNVGRDNEQFF
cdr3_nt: TGTGCCAGTAACGTGGGGCGCGACAATGAGCAGTTCTTC

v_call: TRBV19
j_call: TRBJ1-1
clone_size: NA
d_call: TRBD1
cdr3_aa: CASSTLSPGQGGSTEAFF
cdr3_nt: TGTGCCAGTAGTACCCTTAGCCCCGGACAGGGGGGTAGTACTGAAGCTTTCTTT

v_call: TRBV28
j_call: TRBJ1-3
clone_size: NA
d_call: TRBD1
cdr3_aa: CASSPLDRVTGNTIYF
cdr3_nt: TGTGCCAGCAGTCCCCTCGACAGGGTAACTGGAAACACCATATATTTT

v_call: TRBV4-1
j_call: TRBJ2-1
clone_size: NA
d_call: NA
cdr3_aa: CASSQVALNNEQFF
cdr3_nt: TGCGCCAGCAGCCAAGTGGCACTAAACAATGAGCAGTTCTTC

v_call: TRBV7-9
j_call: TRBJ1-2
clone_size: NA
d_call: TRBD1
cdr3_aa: CASSLVRDSLRGYTF
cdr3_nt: TGTGCCAGCAGCTTAGTACGGGACAGCTTACGGGGCTACACCTTC

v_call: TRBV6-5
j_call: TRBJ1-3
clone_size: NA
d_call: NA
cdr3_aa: CATSRQVNSGNTIYF
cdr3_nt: TGTGCCACCTCTCGGCAGGTGAACTCTGGAAACACCATATATTTT

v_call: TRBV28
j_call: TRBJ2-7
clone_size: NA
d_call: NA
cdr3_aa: CASSLPGTRRIYEQYF
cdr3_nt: TGTGCCAGCAGTTTACCCGGGACACGACGAATTTACGAGCAGTACTTC

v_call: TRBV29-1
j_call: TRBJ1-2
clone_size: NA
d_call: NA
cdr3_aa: CSVTFVGRENYGYTF
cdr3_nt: TGCAGCGTCACCTTCGTGGGCAGGGAAAACTATGGCTACACCTTC

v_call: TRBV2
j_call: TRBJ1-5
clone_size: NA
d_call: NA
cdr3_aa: CASRITSTQHF
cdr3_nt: TGTGCCAGCAGAATTACTTCGACCCAGCATTTT

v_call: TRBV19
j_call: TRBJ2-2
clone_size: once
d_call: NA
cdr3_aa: CASSSGPNTGELFF
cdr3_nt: TGTGCCAGTTCGTCAGGGCCGAACACCGGGGAGCTGTTTTTT

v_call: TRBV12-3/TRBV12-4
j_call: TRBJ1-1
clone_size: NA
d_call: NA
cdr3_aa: CASSTQGLRAFF
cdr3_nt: TGTGCCAGCAGTACACAGGGTTTACGAGCTTTCTTT

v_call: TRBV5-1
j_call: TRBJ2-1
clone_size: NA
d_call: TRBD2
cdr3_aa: CASSSVSGRGYNEQFF
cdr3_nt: TGCGCCAGCAGCTCCGTTAGCGGGAGGGGTTACAATGAGCAGTTCTTC

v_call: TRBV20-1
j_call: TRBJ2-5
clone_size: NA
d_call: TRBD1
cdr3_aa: CSASKGQGETQYF
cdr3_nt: TGCAGTGCTAGTAAGGGACAGGGTGAGACCCAGTACTTC

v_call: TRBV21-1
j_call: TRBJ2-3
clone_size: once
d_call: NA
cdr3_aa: CASSKVNRERADTQYF
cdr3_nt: TGTGCCAGCAGCAAAGTTAACAGGGAAAGGGCAGATACGCAGTATTTT

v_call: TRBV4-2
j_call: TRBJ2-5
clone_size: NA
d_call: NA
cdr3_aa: CASSQTKLGETQYF
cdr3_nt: TGTGCCAGCAGCCAAACCAAACTAGGGGAGACCCAGTACTTC

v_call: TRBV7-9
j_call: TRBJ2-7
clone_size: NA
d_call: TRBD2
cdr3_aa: CASSLDVGRAPEQYF
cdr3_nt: TGTGCCAGCAGCTTAGACGTGGGGAGGGCCCCCGAGCAGTACTTC

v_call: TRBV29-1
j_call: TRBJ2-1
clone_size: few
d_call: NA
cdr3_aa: CSARRGNEQFF
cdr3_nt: TGCAGCGCCCGTAGGGGAAATGAGCAGTTCTTC

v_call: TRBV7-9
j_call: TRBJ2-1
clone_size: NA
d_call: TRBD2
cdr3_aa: CASSPIAGGAEQFF
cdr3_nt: TGTGCCAGCAGCCCGATAGCGGGAGGGGCTGAGCAGTTCTTC

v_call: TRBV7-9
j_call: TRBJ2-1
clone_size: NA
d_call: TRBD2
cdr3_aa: CASSSTGTSGGDEQFF
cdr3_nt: TGTGCCAGCAGCTCCACCGGGACTAGCGGAGGCGATGAGCAGTTCTTC

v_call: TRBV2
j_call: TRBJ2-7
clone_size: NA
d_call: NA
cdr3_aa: CASSGQPYEQYF
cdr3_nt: TGTGCCAGCAGTGGACAGCCCTACGAGCAGTACTTC

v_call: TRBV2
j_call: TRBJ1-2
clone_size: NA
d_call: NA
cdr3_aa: CASSEEGIVGYTF
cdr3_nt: TGTGCCAGCAGTGAAGAGGGGATCGTTGGCTACACCTTC

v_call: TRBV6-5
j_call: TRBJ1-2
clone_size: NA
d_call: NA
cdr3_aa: CASSYGQGQGNGYTF
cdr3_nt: TGTGCCAGCAGTTACGGGCAGGGGCAGGGGAATGGCTACACCTTC

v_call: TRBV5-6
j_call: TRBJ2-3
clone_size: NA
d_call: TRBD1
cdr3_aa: CASSRLGQGARTDTQYF
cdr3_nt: TGTGCCAGCAGCCGCTTAGGGCAGGGGGCGAGGACAGATACGCAGTATTTT

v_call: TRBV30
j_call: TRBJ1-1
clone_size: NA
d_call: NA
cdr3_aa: CAWKGGQKNTEAFF
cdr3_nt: TGTGCCTGGAAAGGAGGACAGAAGAACACTGAAGCTTTCTTT

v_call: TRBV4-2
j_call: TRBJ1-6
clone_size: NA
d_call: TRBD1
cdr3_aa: CASSPQRQGKYNSPLHF
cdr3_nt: TGTGCCAGCAGCCCACAGAGACAGGGGAAGTATAATTCACCCCTCCACTTT

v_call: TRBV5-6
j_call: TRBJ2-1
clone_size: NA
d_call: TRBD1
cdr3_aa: CASSSRTGGPSEQFF
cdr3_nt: TGTGCCAGCAGTTCAAGGACAGGGGGACCGAGTGAGCAGTTCTTC

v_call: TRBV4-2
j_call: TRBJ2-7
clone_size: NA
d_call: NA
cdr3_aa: CASSQDPGLAYYEQYF
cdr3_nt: TGTGCCAGCAGCCAAGACCCGGGACTTGCATACTACGAGCAGTACTTC

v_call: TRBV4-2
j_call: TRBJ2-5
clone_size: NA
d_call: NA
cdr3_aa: CASSRMAGETQYF
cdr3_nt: TGTGCCAGCAGCCGTATGGCGGGAGAGACCCAGTACTTC

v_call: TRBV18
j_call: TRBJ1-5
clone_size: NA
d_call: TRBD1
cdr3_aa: CASSRDRGGQPQHF
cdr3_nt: TGTGCCAGCTCACGCGACAGGGGTGGGCAGCCCCAGCATTTT

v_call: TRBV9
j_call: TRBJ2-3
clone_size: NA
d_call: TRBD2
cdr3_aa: CASSVSGGVTDTQYF
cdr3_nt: TGTGCCAGCAGCGTATCCGGGGGGGTCACAGATACGCAGTATTTT

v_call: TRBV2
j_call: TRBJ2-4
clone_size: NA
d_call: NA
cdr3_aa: CASSEAPGLAKNIQYF
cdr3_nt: TGTGCCAGCAGTGAAGCTCCGGGACTAGCCAAAAACATTCAGTACTTC

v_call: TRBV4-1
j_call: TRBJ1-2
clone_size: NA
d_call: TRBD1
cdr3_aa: CASSHPGQGHYGYTF
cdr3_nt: TGCGCCAGCAGCCACCCGGGACAGGGGCACTATGGCTACACCTTC

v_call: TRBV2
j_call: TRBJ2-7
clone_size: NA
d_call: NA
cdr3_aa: CASSPRGGLIYEQYF
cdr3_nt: TGTGCCAGCAGCCCAAGGGGGGGGCTCATCTACGAGCAGTACTTC

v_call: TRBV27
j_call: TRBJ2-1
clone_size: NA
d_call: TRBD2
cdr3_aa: CASSPETLAGYYNEQFF
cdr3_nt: TGTGCCAGCAGCCCTGAAACCCTAGCGGGATACTACAATGAGCAGTTCTTC